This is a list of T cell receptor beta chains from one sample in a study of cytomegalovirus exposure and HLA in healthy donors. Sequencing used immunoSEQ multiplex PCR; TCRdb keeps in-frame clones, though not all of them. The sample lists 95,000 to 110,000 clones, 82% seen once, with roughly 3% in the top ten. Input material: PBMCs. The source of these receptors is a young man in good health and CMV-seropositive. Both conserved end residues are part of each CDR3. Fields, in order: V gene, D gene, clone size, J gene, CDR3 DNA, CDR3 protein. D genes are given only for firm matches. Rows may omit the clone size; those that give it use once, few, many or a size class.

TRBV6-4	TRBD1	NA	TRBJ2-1	TGTGCCAGCAGTGCCGACAGGGAGTCGGATGAGCAGTTCTTC	CASSADRESDEQFF
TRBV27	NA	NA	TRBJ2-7	TGTGCCAGCAGTTTATTTGGGGACTTCTCCTACGAGCAGTACTTC	CASSLFGDFSYEQYF
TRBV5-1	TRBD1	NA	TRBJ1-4	TGCGCCAGCAGCTTGACAGGGGGGTCTGCAACTAATGAAAAACTGTTTTTT	CASSLTGGSATNEKLFF
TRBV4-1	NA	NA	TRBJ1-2	TGCGCCAGCAGCCAAGAGGTAGACAACTTTAACTATGGCTACACCTTC	CASSQEVDNFNYGYTF
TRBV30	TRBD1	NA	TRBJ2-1	TGTGCCTGGAGCCCCGAATGGACAGGAGCCTACAATGAGCAGTTCTTC	CAWSPEWTGAYNEQFF
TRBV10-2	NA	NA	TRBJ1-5	TGCGCCAGCAGTGGGGTTGCACTAACGAATCAGCCCCAGCATTTT	CASSGVALTNQPQHF
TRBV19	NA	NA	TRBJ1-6	TGTGCCAGTAGTGACCCGGGCCGGGGGTCACCCCTCCACTTT	CASSDPGRGSPLHF
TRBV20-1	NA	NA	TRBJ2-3	TGCAGTGTTCCGTCCGTTTATACGCAGTATTTT	CSVPSVYTQYF
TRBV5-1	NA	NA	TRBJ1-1	TGCGCCAGCAGCTTACAGGGACAAATGAACACTGAAGCTTTCTTT	CASSLQGQMNTEAFF
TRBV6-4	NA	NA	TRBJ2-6	TGTGCCAGCAGTCCGGGACACCCGACCTCTGGGGCCAACGGCCTGACTTTC	CASSPGHPTSGANGLTF
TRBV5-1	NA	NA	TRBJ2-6	TGCGCCAGCAGCTTGGAAGGCAGGGTTACAGGGGCCAACGTCCTGACTTTC	CASSLEGRVTGANVLTF
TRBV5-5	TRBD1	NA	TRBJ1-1	TGTGCCAGCAGCTCAGACAGGGGGCAAACTGAAGCTTTCTTT	CASSSDRGQTEAFF
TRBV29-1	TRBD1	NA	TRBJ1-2	TGCAGCGTTGTACGGGACAGGGGTGTTGGCGGCTACACCTTC	CSVVRDRGVGGYTF
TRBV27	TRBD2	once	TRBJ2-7	TGTGCCAGCAGCCAAACTAGCGGGAAACAGTACTTC	CASSQTSGKQYF
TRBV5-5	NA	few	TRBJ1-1	TGTGCCAGCAGCTTTCACGGGTCGGACACTGAAGCTTTCTTT	CASSFHGSDTEAFF
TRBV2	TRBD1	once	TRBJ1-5	TGTGCCAGCATTCTGGACAGGGGGTTAGGTCAGCCCCAGCATTTT	CASILDRGLGQPQHF
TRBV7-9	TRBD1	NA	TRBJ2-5	TGTGCCAGCAGCTTTTCCGGGACAGGGGTAGAGACCCAGTACTTC	CASSFSGTGVETQYF
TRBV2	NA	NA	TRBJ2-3	TGTGCCAGCAGCCCCTCCTTTCGGGATACGCAGTATTTT	CASSPSFRDTQYF
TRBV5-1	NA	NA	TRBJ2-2	TGCGCCAGCAGCTTGGGATTCGCGGCGGACACCGGGGAGCTGTTTTTT	CASSLGFAADTGELFF
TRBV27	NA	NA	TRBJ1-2	TGTGCCAGCCGCACTCCTGTTGGGGGCGGGGGCGGCTACACCTTC	CASRTPVGGGGGYTF
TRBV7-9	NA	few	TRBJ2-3	TGTTCCAGCAGCCCCCTGAGCGATACGCAGTATTTT	CSSSPLSDTQYF
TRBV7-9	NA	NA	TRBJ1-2	TGTTCCAGCACTCTAGAGACAGGAGGCTATGGCTACACCTTC	CSSTLETGGYGYTF
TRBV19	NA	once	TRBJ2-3	TGTGCCAGTAGTATGTGGGGTGCACCGAGGGCAGATACGCAGTATTTT	CASSMWGAPRADTQYF
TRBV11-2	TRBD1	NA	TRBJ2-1	TGTGCCAGCAGCCGATCACTGGACAGGAGCTCCTACAATGAGCAGTTCTTC	CASSRSLDRSSYNEQFF
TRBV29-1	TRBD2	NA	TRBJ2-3	TGCAGCGTTGACGCTAGCGGGGTCTCGGATACGCAGTATTTT	CSVDASGVSDTQYF
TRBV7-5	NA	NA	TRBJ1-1	TGTGCCAGCAGTGGCAGGGCGAACACTGAAGCTTTCTTT	CASSGRANTEAFF
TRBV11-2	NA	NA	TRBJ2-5	TGTGCCAGCAGCCACAACGTTCGGGAAGGCGAGACCCAGTACTTC	CASSHNVREGETQYF